These T cell receptor beta chains were read from a single sample in a study of regulatory T cells in long-lasting Graves disease. Each CDR3 protein gets one entry after TCRdb re-called the multiplex PCR reads with MiXCR. The sample carries over 450,000 distinct CDR3 sequences, 20% to 25% recorded once. This material consisted of peripheral blood mononuclear cells (PBMCs), taken when the disease was refractory, from a patient treated with antithyroid drugs. Receptors were obtained from a female donor with Graves disease. The CDR3 runs from the conserved cysteine through the conserved F or W. Fields, in order: D gene, V gene, J gene, clone size, CDR3 DNA, CDR3 protein. D genes are given only for firm matches. Clone size appears in some rows only: once, few, many, or a class for an expanded clone.

>-|TRBV6-5|TRBJ1-1|many
TGTGCCAGCAGTTACCCCCCTGGGGGGCGAGGTGAAGCTTTCTTT
CASSYPPGGRGEAFF
>-|TRBV9|TRBJ2-6|few
TGTGCCAGCAGCGTAGCGGTTGAATTCGGACACCCCTCTGGGGCCAACGTCCTGACTTTC
CASSVAVEFGHPSGANVLTF
>-|TRBV2|TRBJ2-6|many
TGTGCCAGCAGACAGAACTCTGGGGCCAACGTCCTGACTTTC
CASRQNSGANVLTF
>TRBD1|TRBV5-6|TRBJ2-7|-
TGTGCCAGCAGCTACGACAGGGGGCGCATCGACGAGCAGTACTTC
CASSYDRGRIDEQYF
>-|TRBV7-9|TRBJ1-1|many
TGTGCCAGCAGCTTAACGGAAGACCAAGCTTTCTTT
CASSLTEDQAFF
>-|TRBV2|TRBJ2-3|-
TGTGCGCGGACCGGCAGGCAGACAGATACGCAGTATTTT
CARTGRQTDTQYF
>TRBD1|TRBV5-4|TRBJ1-4|-
TGTGCCAGCAGCCCGGACAGGGACGAAAAACTGTTTTTT
CASSPDRDEKLFF
>-|TRBV24-1|TRBJ1-5|many
TGTGCCACCAGTGACCCCCGGTCCTATCAGCCCCAGCATTTT
CATSDPRSYQPQHF
>-|TRBV6-1|TRBJ2-1|-
TGTGCCAGCAGTGGAAGAGGAGGGGCGCAGGGATACAATGAGCAGTTCTTC
CASSGRGGAQGYNEQFF
>-|TRBV20-1|TRBJ1-1|few
TGCAGTGCTAGGATCCCCTGGGGGTCCTCTGAAGCTTTCTTT
CSARIPWGSSEAFF
>-|TRBV30|TRBJ1-5|-
TGTGCCTGGAACAGGGATGTTTATCAGCCCCAGCATTTT
CAWNRDVYQPQHF
>-|TRBV6-1|TRBJ1-4|few
TGTGCCAGCAGCCCCGGACAGACCACTAGTGAAAAACTGTTTTTT
CASSPGQTTSEKLFF
>-|TRBV9|TRBJ2-5|many
TGTGCCAGCAGCCCCCTCCATAGCGGCCAAGAGACCCAGTACTTC
CASSPLHSGQETQYF
>-|TRBV13|TRBJ1-1|few
TGTGCCAGCAGCATAACGGTGGGGTCGGGGACTGAAGCTTTCTTT
CASSITVGSGTEAFF
>-|TRBV19|TRBJ1-1|few
TGTGCCAGTAGTAGGACGGGACCAAGGAGGACTGAAGCTTTCTTT
CASSRTGPRRTEAFF
>-|TRBV7-2|TRBJ2-5|many
TGTGCCAGCAGCAAACATGGCCAAGAGACCCAGTACTTC
CASSKHGQETQYF
>TRBD1|TRBV12-3/TRBV12-4|TRBJ2-2|many
TGTGCCAGCAGACCCGGGACAGGGTCAGGCACCGGGGAGCTGTTTTTT
CASRPGTGSGTGELFF
>TRBD2|TRBV2|TRBJ2-7|once
TGTGCCAGCAGCTCAAGCGGGGGGGACACCTACGAGCAGTACTTC
CASSSSGGDTYEQYF
>-|TRBV7-9|TRBJ1-2|once
TGTGCCAGCAGCTTAGGAGGGGTAGGCGGCTGCACCTTC
CASSLGGVGGCTF
>-|TRBV7-2|TRBJ2-7|many
TGTGCCAGCAGCTCCCGACAGGCTGGGGAGCAGTACTTC
CASSSRQAGEQYF
>-|TRBV27|TRBJ1-1|many
TGTGCCAGCAATCAGAGGGCAGGGAGGGCCACTGAAGCTTTCTTT
CASNQRAGRATEAFF
>-|TRBV4-1|TRBJ2-5|many
TGCGCCAGCAGCCAAGATCCCGGAGGGGGTGAGACCCAGTACTTC
CASSQDPGGGETQYF
>TRBD2|TRBV19|TRBJ2-2|-
TGTGCCAGGCAGGACAACAAAGCGGGGGCCCCGAACACCGGGGAGCTGTTTTTT
CARQDNKAGAPNTGELFF
>-|TRBV20-1|TRBJ1-2|many
TGCAGTGCTAGAGAGAATCCGGGAGCCAAAGGCTACACCTTC
CSARENPGAKGYTF
>-|TRBV10-3|TRBJ2-5|-
TGTGCCATCAGTGCAGGGGCCATGCAAGAGACCCAGTACTTC
CAISAGAMQETQYF
>-|TRBV24-1|TRBJ2-5|many
TGTGCCACCAGTGATGCCAAGACAGGGACTCAAGAGACCCAGTACTTC
CATSDAKTGTQETQYF
>TRBD1|TRBV11-2|TRBJ2-7|many
TGTGCCAGCAGCGAAATGACAGGGATCCACGAGCAGTACTTC
CASSEMTGIHEQYF
>TRBD2|TRBV20-1|TRBJ2-5|-
TGCAGTGCTACCGGGGGGGAGGGGGTAGAGACCCAGTACTTC
CSATGGEGVETQYF
>-|TRBV4-1|TRBJ2-5|-
TGCGCCAGCAGCCAAGAGCATAGACAGAGCGGATGGGAGACCCAGTACTTC
CASSQEHRQSGWETQYF
>TRBD2|TRBV2|TRBJ2-1|once
TGTGCCAGCAGAGTAGCGGGGGGGTGGAATGAGCAGTTCTTC
CASRVAGGWNEQFF
>-|TRBV12-3/TRBV12-4|TRBJ1-5|few
TGTGCCAGCAGTTTATTCGGTCAGCCCCAGCATTTT
CASSLFGQPQHF
>TRBD2|TRBV12-5|TRBJ2-2|few
TGTGCTAGTGGCCAAGCGGGGGGGGCCGGGGAGCTGTTTTTT
CASGQAGGAGELFF
>-|TRBV20-1|TRBJ2-2|-
TGCAGTGCCCCCACTGCAGGTACCACCGGGGAGCTGTTTTTT
CSAPTAGTTGELFF
>TRBD2|TRBV28|TRBJ2-7|-
TGTGCCGGCAGCCCCCAGCGGGGGGGCATCTACGAGCAGTACTTC
CAGSPQRGGIYEQYF